A selection of T cell receptor beta chains follows, all from one sample in a study of T cell responses to AZD1222 COVID-19 vaccine. Measured with immunoSEQ multiplex PCR; TCRdb has only the in-frame clones, and not every one. The sample yields some 81,000 clones, 90% to 95% seen once. The source was peripheral blood, collected 28 days after the second AZD1222 dose. Source of these receptors: an adult who received the AZD1222 COVID-19 vaccine. Each CDR3 is given with its conserved first and last residue. The D gene is left open where the match is weak.

d_call,v_call,j_call,cdr3_aa
TRBD1,TRBV7-9,TRBJ2-1,CASSRLNSGGEQFF
TRBD2,TRBV5-6,TRBJ2-1,CASSPVIAGDNEQFF
-,TRBV30,TRBJ1-4,CAWSPLGVGEKLFF
TRBD1,TRBV5-1,TRBJ1-5,CASSQGTGGKEPQHF
TRBD1,TRBV2,TRBJ1-1,CASSTGERTEAFF
TRBD1,TRBV5-6,TRBJ2-7,CASSRGTGGTKSYEQYF
-,TRBV12-3/TRBV12-4,TRBJ1-5,CASSLQRYQPQHF
-,TRBV28,TRBJ1-5,CASHSVRVTLVSNQPQHF
-,TRBV19,TRBJ1-2,CASNQHPDGAYGYTF
TRBD1,TRBV6-5,TRBJ2-7,CASRDRTYEQYF